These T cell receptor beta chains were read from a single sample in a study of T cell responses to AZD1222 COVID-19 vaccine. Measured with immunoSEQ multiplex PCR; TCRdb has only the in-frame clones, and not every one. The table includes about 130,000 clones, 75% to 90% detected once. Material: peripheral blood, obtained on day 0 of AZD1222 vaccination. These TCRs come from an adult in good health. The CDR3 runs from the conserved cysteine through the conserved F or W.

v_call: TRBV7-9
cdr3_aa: CASSSTRTDFSYNEQFF

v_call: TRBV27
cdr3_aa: CASSLQGAGNTEAFF

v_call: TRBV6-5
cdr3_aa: CASSSGTGQVNTEAFF

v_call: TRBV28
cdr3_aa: CASSFPSSTMNTEAFF

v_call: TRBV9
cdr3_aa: CASSVARGSYNEQFF

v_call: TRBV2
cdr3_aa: CASSVAGGGGNTIYF

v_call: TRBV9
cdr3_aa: CASSVVGRSSGNTIYF

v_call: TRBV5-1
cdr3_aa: CASSLEAGWTEAFF

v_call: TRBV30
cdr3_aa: CAWSVRLAGLWADTQYF

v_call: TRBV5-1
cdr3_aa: CASSLVARGNTIYF

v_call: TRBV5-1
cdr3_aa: CASSSGGGAGANVLTF

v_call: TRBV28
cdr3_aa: CASNEYNQLHQPQHF

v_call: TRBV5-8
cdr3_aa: CASSLVLGIGDSPLHF

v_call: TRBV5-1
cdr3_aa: CASRWTSGGADTQYF

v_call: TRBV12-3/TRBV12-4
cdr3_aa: CASNKQGTDTQYF

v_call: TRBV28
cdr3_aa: CASSLLGNSPLHF

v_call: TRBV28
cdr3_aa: CASSSDRYGYTF

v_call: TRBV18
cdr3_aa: CASSLSPGQVSSEQFF

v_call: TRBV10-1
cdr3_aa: CASSESAGAHRDEQFF

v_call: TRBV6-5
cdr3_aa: CASKVSRYAEAFF

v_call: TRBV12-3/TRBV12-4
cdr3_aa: CASSRKSGLSYTF

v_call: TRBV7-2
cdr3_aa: CASSSQGPGNSDGYTF